This T cell receptor beta chain is drawn from a study of CD8+ T cells in alopecia areata. Study as a whole: Tofacitinib was taken orally by treated patients, and the dose was 5 to 10 mg twice daily.

cDNA reverse transcribed from extracted RNA served as the sequencing template. Sequencing used immunoSEQ multiplex PCR; TCRdb keeps in-frame clones, though not all of them. The table lists 150,000 to 200,000 clones, almost 65% of them singletons. CDR1 SNHLY and CDR2 FYNNEI come from the germline V gene. The length of the CDR3 is 15 residues. This clone was seen only a few times. The junction differs from germline at one of its ends, possibly a read error. V gene TRBV2 combines with J gene TRBJ2-5; TRBD1 agrees at 9 bases. The source was CD4+ T cells sorted from blood, collected at week 0. This TCR came from a human donor with alopecia areata. The CDR3 DNA sequence: TGTGCCGGCAGGGCCGGGACAGGGAGAGAGGAGACCCAGTACTTC. Translating gives CAGRAGTGREETQYF.